What follows describes a single T cell receptor (beta chain). The length of the CDR3 is 17 residues. V gave up 6 bases and J gave up 9 bases; unmatched junction bases: 15. The V gene's germline CDR1 is LNHNV and CDR2 YYDKDF (reference sequence). This table comes from immunoSEQ multiplex PCR, and its TCRdb copy is limited to in-frame clones, with some not included. This table holds about 280,000 clones, about nine tenths found once. This sample stems from a study of blood T cell repertoires in COVID-19. Background on the study: The cDNA or gDNA used as material had been derived from T cells, B-cell-depleted T cells, or PBMCs.

Material for sequencing was peripheral blood. This chain joins TRBV15 and TRBJ2-1; 12 bases line up with TRBD1. The clonotype comes from a woman younger than 45 with active or convalescent COVID-19. The CDR3 is CATSPTTPGQGAGEQFF. CDR3 in DNA: TGTGCCACCAGTCCTACAACCCCGGGACAGGGGGCTGGTGAGCAGTTCTTC.